The 22 T cell receptor beta chains in this list originate from one sample, sequenced in a study of blood T cell repertoires in COVID-19. Repertoires were generated with immunoSEQ multiplex PCR, while TCRdb's copy carries only in-frame clones and drops some. Counted here are roughly 360,000 clones, more than 70% occurring once; the ten biggest clones make up 1.3%. The sample was PBMCs or T cells enriched from blood (not recorded which). Every receptor here comes from a man aged 30 to 39 who had recovered from COVID-19.

Regarding this clone: This CDR3 is also generated by other DNA sequences in the sample. The V gene is TRBV18, the J gene TRBJ2-7; 7 nucleotides agree with TRBD1. J lost 2 bases, V lost 2 bases, and 3 bases had no gene match. CDR3 length: 14 residues. Germline V gives CDR1 KGHSH, CDR2 LQKENI. CDR3 nucleotide sequence: TGTGCCAGCTCACCAGCGGACAGGCCCTACGAGCAGTACTTC. Translating gives CASSPADRPYEQYF. The full variable domain, completed using reference TRBV18 and TRBJ2-7, is NAGVMQNPRHLVRRRGQEARLRCSPMKGHSHVYWYRQLPEEGLKFMVYLQKENIIDESGMPKERFSAEFPKEGPSILRIQQVVRGDSAAYFCASSPADRPYEQYFGPGTRLTVT.

The V and J genes are TRBV9 and TRBJ2-2, with D possibly TRBD1 on 6 matching bases. Germline CDR1 SGDLS, CDR2 YYNGEE. The V gene lost 0 bases and the J gene lost 3 bases, with 9 bases spanning the gap. The CDR3 spans 15 residues. The chain's CDR3 is CASSVGGQYTGELFF. In nucleotides, the CDR3 is TGTGCCAGCAGCGTAGGAGGACAGTACACCGGGGAGCTGTTTTTT.

The gene calls are TRBV10-1 and TRBJ2-5; 16 bases fit TRBD2. The CDR3 is made up of 16 amino acids. Trimming removed 3 bases from V and 6 bases from J; junction bases left unmatched: 4. The germline gives CDR1 WNHNN, CDR2 SYGVQD (reference sequence). CDR3 residues: CASSEGTSGGAQTQYF. DNA of the CDR3: TGCGCCAGCAGTGAAGGGACTAGCGGGGGGGCGCAGACCCAGTACTTC.

This clone was counted once. This rearrangement joins TRBV2 to TRBJ1-5; 7 positions match TRBD1. Per germline, CDR1 SNHLY and CDR2 FYNNEI. The CDR3 length is 18 residues. Germline trimming cut 0 bases from V and 4 bases from J; bases unmatched to any gene: 12. The CDR3 loop reads CASSEAKGADRENQPQHF. CDR3 DNA: TGTGCCAGCAGTGAAGCGAAGGGGGCAGACAGGGAAAATCAGCCCCAGCATTTT. The complete variable domain, with remaining parts taken from reference TRBV2 and TRBJ1-5, reads EPEVTQTPSHQVTQMGQEVILRCVPISNHLYFYWYRQILGQKVEFLVSFYNNEISEKSEIFDDQFSVERPDGSNFTLKIRSTKLEDSAMYFCASSEAKGADRENQPQHFGDGTRLSIL.

V usage is TRBV4-2 and J usage is TRBJ1-4, with TRBD1 identical over 7 bases. This CDR3 region has 16 residues. Germline V gene lookup returns CDR1 LGHNA and CDR2 YNFKEQ. V gave up 2 bases and J gave up 7 bases; unmatched junction bases: 10. CDR3 sequence: CASSQQKGASREKLFF. The CDR3 DNA is TGTGCCAGCAGCCAACAAAAGGGGGCCTCTCGTGAAAAACTGTTTTTT.

This clone appeared once. The rearrangement joins TRBV11-2 to TRBJ1-2; D is undetermined. The germline CDR1 and CDR2 sequences are SGHAT and FQNNGV. V was pared by 5 bases and J by 3 bases, with 4 bases between. The CDR3 extends over 11 amino acids. The CDR3 bases are TGTGCCAGCAGCCCCGACTATGGCTACACCTTC. This gives the protein CASSPDYGYTF.

V and J are TRBV5-5 and TRBJ2-5, with TRBD1 as a possible D gene (6 bases). CDR1 and CDR2 from the germline V gene are SGHKS and YYEKEE (reference sequence). V was cut by 0 bases and J by 4 bases, with 16 bases left in between. CDR3 length: 16 residues. The CDR3 coding sequence is TGTGCCAGCAGCTTGGATTATAGGACAGAGGGAGAGACCCAGTACTTC. It is translated as CASSLDYRTEGETQYF.

The rearrangement links TRBV4-3 to TRBJ1-2, with D tentatively TRBD1 (6 bases). The germline V gene has CDR1 LGHNA and CDR2 YSLEER. The CDR3 loop spans 15 amino acids. V was pared by 4 bases and J by 7 bases, with 19 bases between. This CDR3 is CASSPQSSGAGGYTF. The CDR3 DNA is TGCGCCAGCAGCCCCCAATCCTCAGGGGCGGGTGGCTACACCTTC.

The V call is TRBV29-1, the J call TRBJ2-7; a possible D gene is TRBD1 (6 bases). The CDR3 is 13 amino acids. Trimming took 0 bases from V and 2 from J, leaving 8 bases between them. Germline V lookup: CDR1 SQVTM, CDR2 ANQGSEA. CDR3 nucleotide sequence: TGCAGCGTTGAAGACGGGACACCCTACGAGCAGTACTTC. Translating gives CSVEDGTPYEQYF.

V usage is TRBV27 and J usage is TRBJ2-2; D ambiguous. The V end was cut by 6 bases, the J end by 0 bases, with 8 bases between. The CDR3 runs to 14 residues. Germline V gene lookup returns CDR1 MNHEY and CDR2 SMNVEV (reference sequence). CDR3 DNA sequence: TGTGCCAGCAGAGGCGGCGCGAACACCGGGGAGCTGTTTTTT. Its translation: CASRGGANTGELFF.

The chain has TRBV19 and TRBJ2-7, with D possibly TRBD2 on 5 matching bases. CDR1 and CDR2 (germline): LNHDA, SQIVND (reference sequence). Trimming removed 5 bases at V and 4 bases at J, with 12 bases between. This CDR3 comprises 13 residues. CDR3 loop: CASSYPGKYEQYF. As DNA, the CDR3 is TGTGCCAGTAGTTATCCGGGGAAATACGAGCAGTACTTC.

The V call is TRBV12-3 or TRBV12-4, the J call TRBJ2-1; tentative D call: TRBD1 (5 bases). The CDR3 is 13 amino acids. V shed 3 bases and J shed 5 bases, with 8 bases lying between them. CDR3 DNA: TGTGCCAGCAGTTTCGACAGCCACAATGAGCAGTTCTTC. This translates into CASSFDSHNEQFF.

The J gene is TRBJ2-7, the V gene TRBV2; 12 positions agree with TRBD1. Germline loops: CDR1 SNHLY, CDR2 FYNNEI. CDR3 length: 18 residues. Trimming removed 1 base from V and 0 bases from J; junction bases left unmatched: 7. In DNA form, the CDR3 reads TGTGCCAGCAGTGAAGAAGGGACAGGGGGCTTTGCCTCCTACGAGCAGTACTTC. As protein: CASSEEGTGGFASYEQYF.

This chain uses TRBV5-1 with TRBJ1-3, with TRBD1 as a possible D gene (6 bases). CDR3 length equals 16 residues. Trimming removed 3 bases from V and 0 bases from J, with 13 bases in between. Germline CDR1 and CDR2: SGHRS and YFSETQ. CDR3 region: CASSSQGPDSGNTIYF. CDR3 in DNA: TGCGCCAGCAGCTCACAGGGTCCCGACTCTGGAAACACCATATATTTT.

The chain recombines TRBV30 with TRBJ1-1, with TRBD1 matching 10 bases. The CDR3 covers 15 residues. Germline V gene data show CDR1 as GTSNPN and CDR2 as SVGIG (reference sequence). Losses at the gene ends were 2 bases for V and 4 bases for J; bases not matched to a gene: 7. CDR3 nucleotide sequence: TGTGCCTGGAGTCACGGACAGGGGGGATTCACTGAAGCTTTCTTT. Translation: CAWSHGQGGFTEAFF.

This chain links TRBV20-1 with TRBJ2-7; D is unclear. The CDR3 sequence is 11 residues long. The ends were cut back, 2 bases at V and 2 bases at J, with 4 bases in the middle. Germline CDR1 DFQATT, CDR2 SNEGSKA (reference sequence). The CDR3 reads CSARQAYEQYF. The CDR3 DNA sequence: TGCAGTGCTAGACAGGCCTACGAGCAGTACTTC.

The chain joins TRBV30 to TRBJ1-1, with D perhaps matching TRBD1 (6 bases). The CDR3 is 12 residues long. The V gene's germline CDR1 is GTSNPN and CDR2 SVGIG (reference sequence). V lost 1 base to trimming and J lost 7 bases, with 10 bases between them. The CDR3 DNA reads as TGTGCCTGGAGTGCTCAGGGGTTTGAAGCTTTCTTT. Translated: CAWSAQGFEAFF.

The chain is built from TRBV7-2 and TRBJ1-6; 9 bases align to TRBD1. Germline loops: CDR1 SGHTA, CDR2 FQGNSA. The CDR3 sequence is 16 residues long. V trimming: 4 bases; J trimming: 9 bases; junction bases outside the gene matches: 10. The CDR3 loop reads CASSSPRQGGPSPLHF. CDR3 sequence (DNA): TGTGCCAGCAGCTCGCCCCGACAGGGGGGACCTTCACCCCTCCACTTT.

The DNA for the CDR3 is TGTGCCAGCAGTCGGACAAGCTCAACTAATGAAAAACTGTTTTTT. It translates to CASSRTSSTNEKLFF. V usage is TRBV27 and J usage is TRBJ1-4; D might be TRBD1 (5 bases). This CDR3 has 15 amino acids. The germline CDR1 and CDR2 sequences are MNHEY and SMNVEV (reference sequence). The germline V and J ends were trimmed by 5 bases and 0 bases, with 10 bases remaining between them.

This chain uses TRBV5-1 with TRBJ1-1, with D possibly being TRBD1 (5 bases). This CDR3 has 12 residues. The germline V gene encodes CDR1 SGHRS and CDR2 YFSETQ. The germline V and J ends were trimmed by 4 bases and 3 bases, with 7 bases remaining between them. CDR3 nucleotide sequence: TGCGCCAGCAGCGCAGGGCACACTGAAGCTTTCTTT. Translating gives CASSAGHTEAFF. Together with reference TRBV5-1 and TRBJ1-1, the CDR3 gives the full variable domain: KAGVTQTPRYLIKTRGQQVTLSCSPISGHRSVSWYQQTPGQGLQFLFEYFSETQRNKGNFPGRFSGRQFSNSRSEMNVSTLELGDSALYLCASSAGHTEAFFGQGTRLTVV.

The CDR3 DNA sequence: TGTGCCAGCGTCTCGGGAGGGAATGGCTACACCTTC. Amino acid sequence: CASVSGGNGYTF. The chain has TRBV16 and TRBJ1-2; D not resolved. The CDR3 consists of 12 residues. V lost 8 bases, J lost 6 bases, and 13 bases lay in between. Germline V gene data show CDR1 as KGHSY and CDR2 as FQNENV.

The gene calls are TRBV5-1 and TRBJ2-1, with a possible D match to TRBD1 (5 bases). Trimming cost V 3 bases and J 4 bases, with 11 bases left between them. This CDR3 contains 14 residues. Germline V gene data show CDR1 as SGHRS and CDR2 as YFSETQ. CDR3 sequence: CASSSRVSYNEQFF. For the CDR3, the DNA is TGCGCCAGCAGCTCCAGGGTAAGTTACAATGAGCAGTTCTTC.